A single sample gave rise to the 7 T cell receptor beta chains below, sequenced in a study of T cell responses to AZD1222 COVID-19 vaccine. Clones were sequenced by immunoSEQ multiplex PCR, and TCRdb holds only the in-frame ones, with some missing. The sample contains approximately 190,000 clones, about 94% of which appear only once. This sample comprised peripheral blood, obtained on day 0 of AZD1222 vaccination. The receptors were gathered from an adult in good health.

The gene calls are TRBV9 and TRBJ2-1; 7 nucleotides agree with TRBD2. The CDR3 is 16 residues long. V was clipped by 3 bases and J by 3 bases; unmatched bases: 9. Germline V lookup: CDR1 SGDLS, CDR2 YYNGEE. The CDR3 here is CASSGSMREIYNEQFF. The CDR3 nucleotides read TGTGCCAGCAGCGGGTCTATGCGGGAGATCTACAATGAGCAGTTCTTC.

The rearrangement joins TRBV6-4 to TRBJ1-1; 9 positions match TRBD1. Germline V gene lookup returns CDR1 MRHNA and CDR2 SNTAGT. This CDR3 contains 15 residues. V dropped 6 bases and J dropped 0; count of bases not matched to a gene: 5. Here the CDR3 DNA reads TGTGCCAGCAGGCCGGGACAGGGCTTGAACACTGAAGCTTTCTTT. As protein: CASRPGQGLNTEAFF.

This clone was counted only a few times. This chain links TRBV14 with TRBJ2-1; either TRBD1 or TRBD2 may fit D (5 bases each). CDR1 is SGHDN and CDR2 is FVKESK in the germline V gene. Trimming shortened V by 3 bases and J by 8 bases, and 23 bases separated the two germline ends. This CDR3 contains 17 residues. This CDR3 reads CASSHTKSPGPRYEQFF. The CDR3 DNA sequence: TGTGCCAGCAGCCACACCAAGTCTCCGGGACCTCGGTATGAGCAGTTCTTC.

V is TRBV7-9 and J is TRBJ2-3, with D perhaps matching TRBD2 (5 bases). V lost 5 bases, J lost 4 bases, and 16 bases lay in between. The CDR3 spans 15 residues. Germline CDR1 is SEHNR and CDR2 is FQNEAQ (reference sequence). CDR3 in amino acids: CASSPWLGVADTQYF. The DNA for the CDR3 is TGTGCCAGCAGCCCCTGGCTCGGGGTAGCAGATACGCAGTATTTT.

The genes are TRBV6-5 and TRBJ1-1; D is unresolved. Germline loops: CDR1 MNHEY, CDR2 SVGAGI. The CDR3 length is 11 residues. The CDR3 sequence is CAGRGGTEAFF. CDR3 in DNA: TGTGCAGGCCGTGGCGGAACTGAAGCTTTCTTT.

The chain has TRBV7-3 and TRBJ2-5, with TRBD1 as a possible D gene (6 bases). V was trimmed by 6 bases and J by 5 bases, leaving 16 bases between them. Looked up from germline, CDR1 is SGHTA and CDR2 is FQGTGA. This CDR3 contains 14 residues. CDR3 sequence: CASSSSQRGETQYF. As DNA, the CDR3 is TGTGCCAGCAGTTCCTCTCAGAGGGGGGAGACCCAGTACTTC.

The V call is TRBV5-1, the J call TRBJ2-1, with D unclear. Per germline, CDR1 SGHRS and CDR2 YFSETQ. V was shortened by 0 bases and J by 9 bases, with 16 bases between the two germline ends. This CDR3 has 15 residues. CDR3 DNA sequence: TGCGCCAGCAGCTTGGAGGTTACGAAGGGTGTTGAGCAGTTCTTC. It encodes CASSLEVTKGVEQFF.